This entry describes one TCR beta chain. Which antigen it targets is not known. Within one base of it there is no much larger clone, and no base qualities were kept. The sample belongs to a study of blood T cells in healthy people across ages (dated by TCRdb to between 2015 and 2017). Study-wide context: In model experiments, template switching captured roughly one uniquely barcoded TCR beta cDNA molecule for every two T cells. Age-related changes in TCR beta repertoire diversity were measured in the study by deep sequencing normalized with unique cDNA molecular identifiers. The donors were divided into four age groups: young (average approximately 16 years), middle-aged (roughly 40), aged (approximately 59) and long-lived (82). Two additional independent replicas of 1 million unique cDNA reads from the same blood draw were analyzed for two donors (one aged 18 to 29 and one aged 80 or older). Broad study findings and their caveats: Observed TCR beta diversity per million T cells fell roughly linearly with age, and a significant reduction was already apparent by age around 40. The CMV infection status of donors was not known, potentially confounding age-related changes in expanded clonotypes. Bulk unsorted PBMC profiling prevented conclusive comparison of naive and antigen-experienced compartments. Estimates of total diversity based on one million sequenced T cells were considered lower bounds and underestimates. Compared with the aged group, more naive CD4+ T cells, fewer expanded clones and increased TCR diversity were shown by the long-lived group, suggesting age selection. A strong correlation was found between observed TCR beta diversity and the percentage of naive T cells measured by flow cytometry.

Library creation used 5' RACE. The instrument given in TCRdb is Illumina HiSeq 2500. A second PCR of roughly 7 to 11 cycles was performed with a sample-barcoded 5' primer and a J-beta primer mix. A template-switch 5' adaptor carrying 12 random nucleotides introduced a unique molecular identifier onto each TCR beta cDNA molecule. Each sample yielded at least 2.5 million CDR3-containing paired-end reads. First-strand cDNA synthesis was performed from all RNA using the Mint cDNA synthesis kit, with priming by a TRBC-specific oligonucleotide. Following uracil-DNA glycosylase treatment, all cDNA underwent a first 18-cycle PCR with the universal primers M1SS and BC2_uni_R. The source study handled its data this way. Each sample was normalized by randomly selecting 1 million high-quality reads, each carrying a distinct molecular identifier. Reads with shared molecular identifiers were discarded instead of being binned into consensus sequences. MiTCR, with a Q25 quality threshold and the strictest error-elimination algorithm, was used for CDR3 identification, clonotype clustering and error correction. A nonparametric unseen species model with Euler transformation was used to estimate lower-bound total TCR beta diversity. In-frame beta chains were kept once TCRdb had trimmed the public reads at Q25 with fastp and called clones with MiXCR. Each entry merges the rows of one CDR3 protein and shows their most common DNA and genes. TCRdb's processing, not the authors', yielded these V and J calls. In this sample the table shows 800,000 to 950,000 distinct CDR3 sequences, about 29% of which occur a single time. Together, the top ten hold about 10% of the sample.

As encoded in the germline V gene, CDR1 is SGHTA while CDR2 is FQGNSA. Its CDR3 holds 16 amino acids, cysteine through phenylalanine. Kept here is only the CDR3 DNA, which spans 48 bases and is read in frame from base 1. V lost 5 bases and J lost 2 bases, and the count of bases not matched to a germline gene is 11. Systemically healthy Caucasian individuals from Russia, approximately 39 in total and aged roughly 6 to 100 years, were included as donors. Around 9.9 milliliters of peripheral blood were collected from each donor into EDTA-treated Vacutainer tubes. Ficoll-Paque density-gradient centrifugation was used to isolate PBMCs, with at least 7 million per sample. Total RNA was extracted from PBMCs with Trizol reagent, with at least 5 micrograms obtained per sample. For every donor, an aliquot of PBMCs went through flow cytometry to measure the percentages of naive CD45RAhigh/CD27high T cells. These data were also filed under a second study, of T cells of mothers and their children. Taken from the second paper: The donors were nine systemically healthy Caucasian individuals, made up of three mothers and their six children. cDNA synthesis used all of the extracted RNA, with around 1.4 ug of RNA in each 15 ul reaction. Sample barcodes and 2-4 random nucleotides were added via the M1S primer in the second PCR. Over 8 million TCR beta CDR3 reads were obtained for each mother, and 3 million to 3.5 million reads were obtained for each child. TCR recombination output is similarly shaped by thymic selection in related and unrelated pairs, with a minor effect exerted by inherited differences. Normalized repertoire overlap in related mother-child pairs was always slightly higher than in unrelated mother-child pairs, but the difference was never significant. No persistent microchimeric T cell clones were detected, at a sensitivity of 90 to 100 clones per million clonotypes. In the study, deep NGS was used to compare the TCR beta repertoires of mothers and children, and features distinguishing related mother-child pairs from unrelated individuals were sought. On average, the children were approximately 11 +/- 4 years old, while the mothers were about 40 +/- 4 years old. After adapters were ligated using NEBNext reagents, the libraries underwent 100+100 nt paired-end sequencing on an Illumina HiSeq 2000. To avoid cross-contamination, the mother libraries and the child libraries were prepared a month apart and sequenced in separate runs. For each donor, between roughly 450,000 and 2,200,000 distinct TCR beta clonotypes were identified. Naive TCR beta clonotypes were estimated from low-frequency clonotypes matched to each donor's FACS-determined naive share, without sorting.

Here the chain combines TRBV7-2 and TRBJ2-7, and TRBD2 matches 8 of the central bases. This receptor was obtained from a woman in her thirties or forties in good health. Input material: blood. For the CDR3, the sequence is CASSRSRTSRAYEQYF. The bases read TGTGCCAGCAGCCGAAGTAGGACTAGCAGGGCCTACGAGCAGTACTTC.